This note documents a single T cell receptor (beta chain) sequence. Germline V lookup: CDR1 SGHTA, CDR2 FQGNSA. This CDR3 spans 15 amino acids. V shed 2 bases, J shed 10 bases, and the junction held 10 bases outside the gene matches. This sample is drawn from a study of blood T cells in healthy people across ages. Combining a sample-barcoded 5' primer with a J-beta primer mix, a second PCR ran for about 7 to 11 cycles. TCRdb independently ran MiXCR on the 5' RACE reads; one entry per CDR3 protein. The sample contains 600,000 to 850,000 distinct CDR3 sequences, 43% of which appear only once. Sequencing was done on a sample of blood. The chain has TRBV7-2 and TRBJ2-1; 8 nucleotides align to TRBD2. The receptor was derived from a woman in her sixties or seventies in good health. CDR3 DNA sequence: TGTGCCAGCAGCTTACTTACGGGAGGGGCGTCGGAGCAGTTCTTC. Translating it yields CASSLLTGGASEQFF.